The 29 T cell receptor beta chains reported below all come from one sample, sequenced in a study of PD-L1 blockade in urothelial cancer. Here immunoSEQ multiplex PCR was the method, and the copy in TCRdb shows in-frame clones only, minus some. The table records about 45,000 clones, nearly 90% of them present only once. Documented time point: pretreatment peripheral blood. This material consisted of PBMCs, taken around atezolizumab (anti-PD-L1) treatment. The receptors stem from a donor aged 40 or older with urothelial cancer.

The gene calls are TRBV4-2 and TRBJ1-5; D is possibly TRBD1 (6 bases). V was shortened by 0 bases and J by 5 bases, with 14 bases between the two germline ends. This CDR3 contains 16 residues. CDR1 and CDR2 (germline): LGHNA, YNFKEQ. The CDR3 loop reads CASSQDGTGPDQPQHF. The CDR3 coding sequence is TGTGCCAGCAGCCAAGATGGCACAGGGCCCGATCAGCCCCAGCATTTT.

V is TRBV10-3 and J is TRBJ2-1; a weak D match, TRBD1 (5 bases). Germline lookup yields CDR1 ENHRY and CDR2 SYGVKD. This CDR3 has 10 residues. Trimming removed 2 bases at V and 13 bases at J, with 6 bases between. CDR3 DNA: TGTGCCATCAGTGAGGGGGCCCAGTTCTTC. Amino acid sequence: CAISEGAQFF.

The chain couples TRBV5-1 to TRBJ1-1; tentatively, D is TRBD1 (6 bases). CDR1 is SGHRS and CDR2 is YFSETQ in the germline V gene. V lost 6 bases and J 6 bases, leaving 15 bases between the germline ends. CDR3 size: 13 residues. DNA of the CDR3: TGCGCCAGCACCCGGACAGAAGGGTCTGAAGCTTTCTTT. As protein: CASTRTEGSEAFF. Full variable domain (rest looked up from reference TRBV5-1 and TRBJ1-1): KAGVTQTPRYLIKTRGQQVTLSCSPISGHRSVSWYQQTPGQGLQFLFEYFSETQRNKGNFPGRFSGRQFSNSRSEMNVSTLELGDSALYLCASTRTEGSEAFFGQGTRLTVV.

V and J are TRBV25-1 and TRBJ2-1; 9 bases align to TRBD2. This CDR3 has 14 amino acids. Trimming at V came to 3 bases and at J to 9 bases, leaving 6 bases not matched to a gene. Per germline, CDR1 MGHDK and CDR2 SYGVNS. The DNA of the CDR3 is TGTGCCAGCAGTGAGGTAGCGGGGGCGGGTGAGCAGTTCTTC. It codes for CASSEVAGAGEQFF.

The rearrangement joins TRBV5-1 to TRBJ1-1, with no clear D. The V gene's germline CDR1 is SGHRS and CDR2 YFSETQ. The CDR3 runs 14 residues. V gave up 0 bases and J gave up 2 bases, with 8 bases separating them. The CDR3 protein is CASSLGLRNTEAFF. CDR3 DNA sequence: TGCGCCAGCAGCTTGGGGTTGAGAAACACTGAAGCTTTCTTT.

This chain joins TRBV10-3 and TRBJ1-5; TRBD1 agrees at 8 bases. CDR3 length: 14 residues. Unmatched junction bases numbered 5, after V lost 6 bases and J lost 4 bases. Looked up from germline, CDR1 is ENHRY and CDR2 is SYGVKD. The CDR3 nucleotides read TGTGCCATCAGCCCGGACAGGGCAAATCAGCCCCAGCATTTT. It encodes CAISPDRANQPQHF.

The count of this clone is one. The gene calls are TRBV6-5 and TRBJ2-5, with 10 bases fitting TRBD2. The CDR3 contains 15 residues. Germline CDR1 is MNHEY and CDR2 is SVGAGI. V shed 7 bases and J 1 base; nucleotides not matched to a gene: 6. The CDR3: CASTPLAGGQETQYF. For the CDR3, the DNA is TGTGCCAGCACCCCGTTAGCGGGGGGCCAAGAGACCCAGTACTTC.

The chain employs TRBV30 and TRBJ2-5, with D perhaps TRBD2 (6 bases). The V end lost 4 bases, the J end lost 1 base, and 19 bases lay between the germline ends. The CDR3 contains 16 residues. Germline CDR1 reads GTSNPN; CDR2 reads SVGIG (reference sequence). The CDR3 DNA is TGTGCCTGGAAAGTGAAGGAGGGTAGTGGCCAAGAGACCCAGTACTTC. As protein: CAWKVKEGSGQETQYF.

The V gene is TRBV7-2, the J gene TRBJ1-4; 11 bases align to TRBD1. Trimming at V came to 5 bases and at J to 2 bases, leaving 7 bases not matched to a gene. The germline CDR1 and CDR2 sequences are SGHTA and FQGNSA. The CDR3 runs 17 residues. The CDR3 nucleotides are TGTGCCAGCAGCACACCGGGACAGGGGGGGACTAATGAAAAACTGTTTTTT. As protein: CASSTPGQGGTNEKLFF.

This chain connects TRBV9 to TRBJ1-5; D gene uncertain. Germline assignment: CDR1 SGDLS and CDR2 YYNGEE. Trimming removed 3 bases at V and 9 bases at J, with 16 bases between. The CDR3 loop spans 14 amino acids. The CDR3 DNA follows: TGTGCCAGCAGCGCAGGCAAGGGCCGGGGGCCCCAGCATTTT. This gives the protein CASSAGKGRGPQHF.

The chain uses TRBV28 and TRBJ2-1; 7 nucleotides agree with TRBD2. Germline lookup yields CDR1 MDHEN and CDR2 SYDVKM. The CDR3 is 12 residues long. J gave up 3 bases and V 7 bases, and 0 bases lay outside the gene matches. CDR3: CASTSGYNEQFF. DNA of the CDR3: TGTGCCAGCACTAGCGGCTACAATGAGCAGTTCTTC.

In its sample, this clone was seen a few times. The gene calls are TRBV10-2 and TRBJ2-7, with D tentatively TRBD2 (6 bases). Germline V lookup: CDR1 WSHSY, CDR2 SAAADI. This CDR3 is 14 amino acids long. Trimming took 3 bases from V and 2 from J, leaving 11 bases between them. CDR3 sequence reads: CASSEHGGTYEQYF. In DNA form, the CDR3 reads TGCGCCAGCAGTGAACACGGGGGTACCTACGAGCAGTACTTC.

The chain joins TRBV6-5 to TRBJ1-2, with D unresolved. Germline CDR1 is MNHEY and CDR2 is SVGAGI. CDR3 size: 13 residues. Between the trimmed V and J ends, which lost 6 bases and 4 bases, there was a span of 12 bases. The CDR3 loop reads CASSLGWIYGYTF. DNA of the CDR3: TGTGCCAGCAGCCTCGGGTGGATCTATGGCTACACCTTC.

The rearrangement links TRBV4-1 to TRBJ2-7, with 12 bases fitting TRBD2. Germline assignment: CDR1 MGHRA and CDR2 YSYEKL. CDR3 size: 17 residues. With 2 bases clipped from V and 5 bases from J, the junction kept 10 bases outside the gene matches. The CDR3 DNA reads TGCGCCAGCAGCCAACCCCCGACTAGCGGGAGCTACCACGAGCAGTACTTC. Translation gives CASSQPPTSGSYHEQYF.

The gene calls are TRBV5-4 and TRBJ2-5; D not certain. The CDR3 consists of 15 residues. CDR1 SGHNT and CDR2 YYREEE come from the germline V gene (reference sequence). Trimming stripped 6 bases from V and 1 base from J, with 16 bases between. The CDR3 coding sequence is TGTGCCAGCACCCCGGGTAGCAGACTCCAAGAGACCCAGTACTTC. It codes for CASTPGSRLQETQYF.

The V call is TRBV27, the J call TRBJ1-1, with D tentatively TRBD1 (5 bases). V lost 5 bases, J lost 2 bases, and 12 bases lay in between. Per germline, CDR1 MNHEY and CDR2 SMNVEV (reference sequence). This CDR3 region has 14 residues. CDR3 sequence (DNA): TGTGCCAGCAGTCCCCAGGGAAGAAACACTGAAGCTTTCTTT. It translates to CASSPQGRNTEAFF.

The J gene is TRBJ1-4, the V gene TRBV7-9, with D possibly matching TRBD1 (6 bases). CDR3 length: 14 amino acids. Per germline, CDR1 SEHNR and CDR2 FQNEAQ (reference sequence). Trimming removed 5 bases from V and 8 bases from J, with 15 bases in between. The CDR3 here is CASSRDTSGEKLFF. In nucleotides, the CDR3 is TGTGCCAGCAGCCGGGACACCTCGGGGGAAAAACTGTTTTTT.

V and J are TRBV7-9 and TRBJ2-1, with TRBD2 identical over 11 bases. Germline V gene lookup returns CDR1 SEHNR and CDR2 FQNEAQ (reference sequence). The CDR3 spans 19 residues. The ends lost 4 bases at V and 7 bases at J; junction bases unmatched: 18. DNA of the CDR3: TGTGCCAGCAGCTCCCCCCCAGGGGGCCTAGCGGGAGGCGGGAATGAGCAGTTCTTC. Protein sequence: CASSSPPGGLAGGGNEQFF.

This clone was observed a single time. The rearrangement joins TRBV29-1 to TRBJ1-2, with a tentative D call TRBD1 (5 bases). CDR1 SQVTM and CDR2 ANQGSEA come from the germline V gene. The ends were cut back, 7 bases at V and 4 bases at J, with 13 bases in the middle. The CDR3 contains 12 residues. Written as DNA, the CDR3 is TGCAGCGGGGGGGTTCCTAGCTATGGCTACACCTTC. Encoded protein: CSGGVPSYGYTF.

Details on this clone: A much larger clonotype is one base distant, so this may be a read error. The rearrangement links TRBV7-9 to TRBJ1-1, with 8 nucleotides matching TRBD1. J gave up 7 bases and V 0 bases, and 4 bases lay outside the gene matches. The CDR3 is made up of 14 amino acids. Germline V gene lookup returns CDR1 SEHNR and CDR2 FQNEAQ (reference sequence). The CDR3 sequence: CASSLAGTGLEAFF. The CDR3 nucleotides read TGTGCCAGCAGCTTAGCTGGGACAGGACTTGAAGCTTTCTTT.

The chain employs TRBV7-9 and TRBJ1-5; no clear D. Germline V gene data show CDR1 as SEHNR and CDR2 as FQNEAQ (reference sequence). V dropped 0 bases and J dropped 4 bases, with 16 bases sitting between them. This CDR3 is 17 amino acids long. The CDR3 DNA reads TGTGCCAGCAGCTTAGCTCCGGGGAGAGGCCCTAATCAGCCCCAGCATTTT. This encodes CASSLAPGRGPNQPQHF.

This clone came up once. The CDR3 spells CASSRTPGVAGIYEQFF. The CDR3 DNA is TGTGCCAGCAGCCGGACGCCGGGCGTAGCGGGAATCTATGAGCAGTTCTTC. This chain links TRBV11-2 with TRBJ2-1; 8 bases match TRBD2. V shed 5 bases, J shed 8 bases, and the junction held 17 bases outside the gene matches. CDR3 length: 17 residues. CDR1 and CDR2 (germline): SGHAT, FQNNGV.

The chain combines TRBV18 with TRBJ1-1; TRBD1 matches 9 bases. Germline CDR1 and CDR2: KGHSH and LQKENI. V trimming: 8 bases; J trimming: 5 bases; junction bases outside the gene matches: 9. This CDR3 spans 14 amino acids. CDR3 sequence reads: CASAQGQGLTEAFF. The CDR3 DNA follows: TGTGCCAGCGCACAAGGACAGGGGCTTACTGAAGCTTTCTTT.

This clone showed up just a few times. In DNA form, the CDR3 reads TGTGCCATCAGTGGGGGGCGCAATCAGCCCCAGCATTTT. Protein: CAISGGRNQPQHF. This chain uses TRBV10-3 with TRBJ1-5, with a tentative D call TRBD1 (6 bases). Trimming shortened V by 4 bases and J by 2 bases, and 6 bases separated the two germline ends. Germline CDR1 reads ENHRY; CDR2 reads SYGVKD. This CDR3 spans 13 amino acids.

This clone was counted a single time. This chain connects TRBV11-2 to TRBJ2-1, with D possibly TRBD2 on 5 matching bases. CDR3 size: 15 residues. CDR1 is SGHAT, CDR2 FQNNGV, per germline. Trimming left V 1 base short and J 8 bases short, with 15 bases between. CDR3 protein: CASSLVPRGPHEQFF. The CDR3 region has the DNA TGTGCCAGCAGCTTAGTTCCCCGAGGGCCGCATGAGCAGTTCTTC.

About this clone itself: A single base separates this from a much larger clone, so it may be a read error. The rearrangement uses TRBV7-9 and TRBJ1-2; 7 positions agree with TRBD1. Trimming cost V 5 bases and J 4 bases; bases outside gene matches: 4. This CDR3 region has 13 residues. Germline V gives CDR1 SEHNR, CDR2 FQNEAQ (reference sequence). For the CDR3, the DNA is TGTGCCAGCAGCCCCCCAGGGGGCTATGGCTACACCTTC. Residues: CASSPPGGYGYTF. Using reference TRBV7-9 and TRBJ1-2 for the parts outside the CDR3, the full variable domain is DTGVSQNPRHKITKRGQNVTFRCDPISEHNRLYWYRQTLGQGPEFLTYFQNEAQLEKSRLLSDRFSAERPKGSFSTLEIQRTEQGDSAMYLCASSPPGGYGYTFGSGTRLTVV.

CDR3: CASSQGGSGDQNEQFF. As DNA, the CDR3 is TGTGCCAGCAGCCAAGGGGGTAGCGGGGATCAGAATGAGCAGTTCTTC. The chain couples TRBV14 to TRBJ2-1; 8 nucleotides line up with TRBD2. The germline V gene encodes CDR1 SGHDN and CDR2 FVKESK. The V and J ends lost 1 base and 7 bases, in that order; junction bases with no gene match: 9. The CDR3 runs to 16 residues.

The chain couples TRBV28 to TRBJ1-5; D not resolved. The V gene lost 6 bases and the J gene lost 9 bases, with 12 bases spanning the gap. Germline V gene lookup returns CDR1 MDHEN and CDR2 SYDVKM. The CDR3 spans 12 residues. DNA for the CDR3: TGTGCCAGCAGCCCACCGGCGGGGCCCCAGCATTTT. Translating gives CASSPPAGPQHF.

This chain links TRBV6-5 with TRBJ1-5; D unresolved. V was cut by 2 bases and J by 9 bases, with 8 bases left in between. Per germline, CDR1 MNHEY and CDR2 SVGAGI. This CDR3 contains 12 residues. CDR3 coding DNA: TGTGCCAGCAGTTACGGGGAGGGGCCCCAGCATTTT. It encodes CASSYGEGPQHF.